This TCR beta chain was recorded in a study of T cells after posttransplantation cyclophosphamide. Assay: immunoSEQ multiplex PCR; the TCRdb copy retains only in-frame clones and omits some. The data contain 20,000 or so clones, 80% to 90% of them seen just once; the ten biggest clones take up 1.9%. To note about this clone: The antigen remains undetermined.

Sampled 1 year posttransplant, controls received myeloablative marrow transplants, methotrexate and a calcineurin inhibitor. J lost 8 bases, V lost 1 base, and 7 bases had no gene match. This CDR3 comprises 16 residues. Germline assignment: CDR1 SGHRS and CDR2 YFSETQ. Study outcomes and limitations: TRB clonality was highly associated with recipient CMV seropositivity and reactivation.

The chain joins TRBV5-1 to TRBJ2-2; 11 bases line up with TRBD2. The TCR originated in a female patient in her thirties or forties who received an allogeneic stem cell transplant from an unrelated donor, was CMV-positive, and had acute and chronic GVHD. The graft donor may be the source of some T cells. This specimen was PBMCs, taken around 390 days after allogeneic stem cell transplant with calcineurin inhibitor and methotrexate. CDR3 bases: TGCGCCAGCAGCTTGTCTAGCGGGAGGATCGCGGGGGAGCTGTTTTTT. Protein: CASSLSSGRIAGELFF.